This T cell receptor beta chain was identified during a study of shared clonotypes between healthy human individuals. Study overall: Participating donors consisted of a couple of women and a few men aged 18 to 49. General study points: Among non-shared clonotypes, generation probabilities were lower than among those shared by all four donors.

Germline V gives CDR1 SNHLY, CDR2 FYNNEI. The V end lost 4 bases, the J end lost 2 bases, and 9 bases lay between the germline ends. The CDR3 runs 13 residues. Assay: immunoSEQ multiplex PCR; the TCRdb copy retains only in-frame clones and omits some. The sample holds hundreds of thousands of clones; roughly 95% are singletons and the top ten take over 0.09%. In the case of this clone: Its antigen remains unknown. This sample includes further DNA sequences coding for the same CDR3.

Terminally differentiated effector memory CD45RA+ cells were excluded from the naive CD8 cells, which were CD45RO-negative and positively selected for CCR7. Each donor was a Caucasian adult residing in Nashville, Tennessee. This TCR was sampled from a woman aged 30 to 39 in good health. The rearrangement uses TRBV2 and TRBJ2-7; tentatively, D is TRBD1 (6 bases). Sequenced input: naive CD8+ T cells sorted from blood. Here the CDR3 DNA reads TGTGCCAGCAGTGTAACAGGGACCTACGAGCAGTACTTC. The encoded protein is CASSVTGTYEQYF.